Shown below are 17 T cell receptor beta chains from a single sample sequenced in a study of blood T cell repertoires in COVID-19. Here immunoSEQ multiplex PCR was the method, and the copy in TCRdb shows in-frame clones only, minus some. This sample yields about 250,000 clones, of which 84% are seen a single time; less than 4.5% belongs to the top ten. Sequences were obtained from peripheral blood. These receptors were obtained from a man aged 50 to 60 with acute or convalescent COVID-19.

V and J are TRBV6-1 and TRBJ1-6, with 9 bases matching TRBD1. The V gene end was trimmed by 4 bases and the J gene end by 2 bases; junction bases not matched to a gene: 3. The CDR3 length is 16 residues. Germline values: CDR1 MNHNS, CDR2 SASEGT. For the CDR3, the DNA is TGTGCCAGCAGTGCAGGACAGGGGACCTATAATTCACCCCTCCACTTT. Translated: CASSAGQGTYNSPLHF.

This sequence joins TRBV15 and TRBJ2-1, with D uncertain. The CDR3 covers 15 residues. With 2 bases removed from V and 6 bases from J, the gap between germline ends came to 14 bases. CDR1 and CDR2 (germline): LNHNV, YYDKDF (reference sequence). The CDR3 DNA reads as TGTGCCACCAGCAGAAACCCCCAGTATGGCAATGAGCAGTTCTTC. This sequence encodes CATSRNPQYGNEQFF.

The V gene is TRBV20-1, the J gene TRBJ1-2; tentative D call: TRBD1 (6 bases). Per the germline V gene, CDR1 is DFQATT and CDR2 is SNEGSKA (reference sequence). The CDR3 totals 12 residues. Trimming took 8 bases from V and 8 from J, leaving 18 bases between them. The CDR3 DNA reads TGCAGTTCTCGTGGGCCAGGGGTCGGCTACACCTTC. Protein: CSSRGPGVGYTF.

This clone was seen a handful of times. The chain couples TRBV4-1 to TRBJ2-2; maybe TRBD1 (5 bases). From germline, CDR1 is MGHRA and CDR2 YSYEKL. The V and J ends lost 4 bases and 3 bases respectively, with 12 bases between them. This CDR3 has 15 residues. In DNA form, the CDR3 reads TGCGCCAGCAGCCTACACCTAGGGGACACCGGGGAGCTGTTTTTT. Its translation is CASSLHLGDTGELFF.

This chain links TRBV18 with TRBJ1-4; D is perhaps TRBD1 (5 bases). Germline CDR1 and CDR2: KGHSH and LQKENI. Deletions cut 4 bases from V and 7 bases from J, with 22 bases between. This CDR3 has 17 amino acids. The CDR3 nucleotides read TGTGCCAGCTCACTCACCCCGACGGGGGTGGAGGCTGAAAAACTGTTTTTT. This encodes CASSLTPTGVEAEKLFF.

The chain carries TRBV10-3 and TRBJ1-2, with TRBD1 matching over 7 bases. Germline V gene data show CDR1 as ENHRY and CDR2 as SYGVKD. The CDR3 has 16 residues. V trimming: 0 bases; J trimming: 4 bases; junction bases outside the gene matches: 8. The CDR3 sequence: CAISESTGTESYGYTF. The CDR3 coding sequence is TGTGCCATCAGTGAGTCGACCGGGACAGAGAGCTATGGCTACACCTTC.

The V gene is TRBV27, the J gene TRBJ2-7; 8 bases agree with TRBD2. CDR3 length: 15 amino acids. Germline V gene data show CDR1 as MNHEY and CDR2 as SMNVEV (reference sequence). J was trimmed by 3 bases and V by 1 base; bases with no gene match: 5. DNA of the CDR3: TGTGCCAGCAGTTTATTTAGCGGGGCGGACTACGAGCAGTACTTC. Translated: CASSLFSGADYEQYF.

This clone was picked up one time. The genes are TRBV5-1 and TRBJ2-5; TRBD1 matches at 7 bases. The germline V gene encodes CDR1 SGHRS and CDR2 YFSETQ. The J segment lost 5 bases and the V segment lost 4 bases, leaving 14 bases of the junction unmatched. The CDR3 extends over 16 amino acids. CDR3 nucleotides: TGCGCCAGCAGCAGGACGACAGGGACGAAACGGGAGACCCAGTACTTC. It yields the protein CASSRTTGTKRETQYF.

This clone was detected ten times or more. The chain employs TRBV7-9 and TRBJ2-7; possibly TRBD1 for D (6 bases). Germline CDR1 and CDR2: SEHNR and FQNEAQ (reference sequence). Trimming took off 5 bases at V and 0 bases at J, with 14 bases between the two ends. This CDR3 has 15 amino acids. CDR3 in amino acids: CASSLDSFNSYEQYF. CDR3 nucleotide sequence: TGTGCCAGCAGCCTGGACAGCTTTAACTCCTACGAGCAGTACTTC.

The sample holds many counts of this clone. The rearrangement uses TRBV11-2 and TRBJ2-5; TRBD1 aligns across 7 bases. V was clipped by 5 bases and J by 6 bases; unmatched bases: 6. The CDR3 runs to 13 residues. In germline, CDR1 is SGHAT, CDR2 FQNNGV. CDR3 region: CASSPRDSQTQYF. As DNA, the CDR3 is TGTGCCAGCAGCCCCCGGGACAGCCAGACCCAGTACTTC.

V is TRBV6-5 and J is TRBJ1-1, with no clear D. CDR3 size: 13 residues. The germline V gene has CDR1 MNHEY and CDR2 SVGAGI. Trimming took off 5 bases at V and 0 bases at J, with 7 bases between the two ends. Here the CDR3 reads CASSRVVNTEAFF. The CDR3 DNA reads as TGTGCCAGCAGTCGGGTCGTGAACACTGAAGCTTTCTTT.

The chain joins TRBV18 to TRBJ2-7; D not certain. The CDR3 is 15 residues long. The V end lost 3 bases, the J end lost 3 bases, and 15 bases lay between the germline ends. The germline gives CDR1 KGHSH, CDR2 LQKENI. The CDR3 sequence: CASSPTVVASYEQYF. CDR3 DNA: TGTGCCAGCTCACCCACGGTCGTAGCTAGCTACGAGCAGTACTTC.

The chain recombines TRBV7-3 with TRBJ2-3; TRBD2 aligns across 12 bases. CDR1 and CDR2 (germline): SGHTA, FQGTGA. The V segment lost 5 bases and the J segment 6 bases; nucleotides outside the gene matches: 9. The CDR3 contains 16 residues. The CDR3 DNA follows: TGTGCCAGCAGCGCAACTAGCGGGGGGATCGCGGATACGCAGTATTTT. It codes for CASSATSGGIADTQYF.

A single count supports this clone. V is TRBV10-3 and J is TRBJ1-6; perhaps TRBD1 as D (6 bases). Germline CDR1 reads ENHRY; CDR2 reads SYGVKD. V dropped 10 bases and J dropped 7 bases, with 14 bases sitting between them. This CDR3 contains 13 residues. CDR3: CATQGSWNSPLHF. The CDR3 DNA sequence: TGTGCCACACAGGGAAGTTGGAATTCACCCCTCCACTTT.

In its sample, this clone was seen a few times. The V gene is TRBV24-1, the J gene TRBJ2-1; the D gene is possibly TRBD1 (5 bases). This CDR3 comprises 15 residues. Germline values: CDR1 KGHDR, CDR2 SFDVKD. V was pared by 1 base and J by 7 bases, with 13 bases between. The CDR3, as DNA: TGTGCCACCAGTGATTTAAAGGGGCCCGGGAATGAGCAGTTCTTC. Translating gives CATSDLKGPGNEQFF.

The rearrangement links TRBV6-5 to TRBJ1-2, with D possibly TRBD1 on 5 matching bases. The germline V gene has CDR1 MNHEY and CDR2 SVGAGI. This CDR3 has 13 amino acids. V shed 6 bases and J shed 7 bases, with 15 bases lying between them. The CDR3 DNA sequence: TGTGCCAGCAGCCCGTGGGGGGGAAGTGGCTACACCTTC. Translation gives CASSPWGGSGYTF.

The V and J genes are TRBV24-1 and TRBJ2-7; a weak D match, TRBD1 (5 bases). The germline CDR1 and CDR2 sequences are KGHDR and SFDVKD. The CDR3 is 16 residues long. Deletions cut 5 bases from V and 0 bases from J, with 16 bases between. The chain's CDR3 is CATSVLPDSFSYEQYF. CDR3 bases: TGTGCCACCAGTGTGCTCCCCGACAGTTTCTCCTACGAGCAGTACTTC.